The 29 T cell receptor beta chains presented below share a single source sample, sequenced in a study of radiotherapy plus CTLA-4 blockade in lung cancer. The protocol was immunoSEQ multiplex PCR, while the TCRdb copy is restricted to in-frame clones and leaves out a portion. The profile shows over 75,000 clones, about 80% of them singletons. Specimen: peripheral blood, collected from a patient treated with radiotherapy plus ipilimumab. These receptor sequences come from a human donor with non-small cell lung cancer who had stable disease on radiotherapy plus ipilimumab.

This sequence joins TRBV5-1 and TRBJ2-6; D is uncertain. Germline V gene lookup returns CDR1 SGHRS and CDR2 YFSETQ. The CDR3 length is 18 residues. Trimming left V 0 bases short and J 0 bases short, with 13 bases between. CDR3 sequence: CASSLVLGPSSGANVLTF. The CDR3 coding sequence is TGCGCCAGCAGCTTGGTTTTGGGTCCGAGCTCTGGGGCCAACGTCCTGACTTTC.

This chain connects TRBV5-1 to TRBJ2-5; 11 nucleotides line up with TRBD2. Germline CDR1 reads SGHRS; CDR2 reads YFSETQ. This CDR3 region has 16 residues. J gave up 5 bases and V 2 bases, and 8 bases lay outside the gene matches. CDR3 nucleotide sequence: TGCGCCAGCAGCTTTGAACTAGCGGGAGTCCGGGAGACCCAGTACTTC. Amino acid sequence: CASSFELAGVRETQYF.

The rearrangement uses TRBV27 and TRBJ2-3; TRBD2 aligns across 11 bases. J lost 4 bases, V lost 8 bases, and 8 bases had no gene match. The CDR3 has 15 residues. The V gene's germline CDR1 is MNHEY and CDR2 SMNVEV (reference sequence). In DNA, the CDR3 is TGTGCCAGCGGCATAGCGGGGGGGCGGGCAGATACGCAGTATTTT. This sequence encodes CASGIAGGRADTQYF.

CDR3 region: CAWSVRGVEQYF. The CDR3 DNA follows: TGTGCCTGGAGTGTACGGGGTGTCGAGCAGTACTTC. The chain carries TRBV30 and TRBJ2-7; perhaps TRBD2 as D (5 bases). There are 12 residues in the CDR3. CDR1 is GTSNPN, CDR2 SVGIG, per germline (reference sequence). Deletions cut 0 bases from V and 6 bases from J, with 9 bases between.

This chain uses TRBV4-1 with TRBJ1-4, with 9 bases fitting TRBD1. V gave up 4 bases and J gave up 7 bases; unmatched junction bases: 7. Germline V gene lookup returns CDR1 MGHRA and CDR2 YSYEKL. The CDR3 is 15 residues long. The CDR3 sequence: CASSPAGTGFEKLFF. The CDR3 DNA is TGCGCCAGCAGCCCAGCCGGGACAGGGTTTGAAAAACTGTTTTTT.

V is TRBV9 and J is TRBJ2-1; D is possibly TRBD2 (7 bases). Trimming stripped 4 bases from V and 12 bases from J, with 17 bases between. The CDR3 has 13 amino acids. CDR1 SGDLS and CDR2 YYNGEE come from the germline V gene. The CDR3 DNA reads as TGTGCCAGCAGCTGGGACGGGGGGCCTGGGCAGTTCTTC. Residues: CASSWDGGPGQFF.

This CDR3 is CASRRTGPNTGELFF. Written as DNA, the CDR3 is TGTGCCAGCAGGAGGACAGGACCGAACACCGGGGAGCTGTTTTTT. The chain couples TRBV2 to TRBJ2-2, with 7 positions matching TRBD1. The germline CDR1 and CDR2 sequences are SNHLY and FYNNEI. Trimming cost V 6 bases and J 0 bases; bases outside gene matches: 4. This CDR3 comprises 15 residues.

The V gene is TRBV5-4, the J gene TRBJ2-5; tentatively, D is TRBD2 (5 bases). TRBJ2-7 matches the DNA end more closely, so the J call is doubtful. This CDR3 comprises 14 residues. Per the germline V gene, CDR1 is SGHNT and CDR2 is YYREEE (reference sequence). The CDR3 region has the DNA TGTGCCAGCAGCAGAGGACTGGACCTCTACGAGCAGTACTTC. It specifies CASSRGLDLYEQYF.

This chain connects TRBV5-5 to TRBJ2-7; tentatively, D is TRBD1 (6 bases). CDR3 length equals 15 residues. Germline V CDR1 and CDR2: SGHKS, YYEKEE (reference sequence). The V end lost 2 bases, the J end lost 0 bases, and 12 bases lay between the germline ends. As DNA, the CDR3 is TGTGCCAGCAGCTTCGGTGCCAGGGGCTCCTACGAGCAGTACTTC. It codes for CASSFGARGSYEQYF.

J is TRBJ2-2 and V is TRBV29-1; tentative D call: TRBD2 (5 bases). V lost 5 bases, J lost 4 bases, and 11 bases lay in between. From germline, CDR1 is SQVTM and CDR2 ANQGSEA. This CDR3 comprises 13 residues. CDR3 in amino acids: CSVSWAGTGELFF. The CDR3 DNA sequence: TGCAGCGTTTCCTGGGCGGGCACCGGGGAGCTGTTTTTT.

This chain uses TRBV2 with TRBJ1-5; D gene uncertain. CDR3 length equals 13 residues. Trimming took off 6 bases at V and 1 base at J, with 7 bases between the two ends. Germline CDR1 SNHLY, CDR2 FYNNEI. CDR3 loop: CASRSRSNQPQHF. The CDR3 bases are TGTGCCAGCAGGTCAAGAAGCAATCAGCCCCAGCATTTT.

The chain joins TRBV5-1 to TRBJ1-6; D is possibly TRBD1 (6 bases). With 2 bases removed from V and 11 bases from J, the gap between germline ends came to 8 bases. This CDR3 is 12 amino acids long. Germline lookup yields CDR1 SGHRS and CDR2 YFSETQ. CDR3 in amino acids: CASSLQGAPLHF. The CDR3 coding sequence is TGCGCCAGCAGCTTACAGGGAGCACCCCTCCACTTT.

This chain links TRBV15 with TRBJ2-3; D uncertain. Trimming took 3 bases from V and 3 from J, leaving 19 bases between them. This CDR3 spans 17 amino acids. Germline CDR1 LNHNV, CDR2 YYDKDF (reference sequence). DNA for the CDR3: TGTGCCACCAGCAGCCCCGAAGGGCCCATCGGAACAGATACGCAGTATTTT. Translated, it gives CATSSPEGPIGTDTQYF. Filled out from reference TRBV15 and TRBJ2-3, the complete variable domain reads DAMVIQNPRYQVTQFGKPVTLSCSQTLNHNVMYWYQQKSSQAPKLLFHYYDKDFNNEADTPDNFQSRRPNTSFCFLDIRSPGLGDTAMYLCATSSPEGPIGTDTQYFGPGTRLTVL.

J is TRBJ2-5 and V is TRBV6-1; 10 positions match TRBD2. The CDR3 runs 15 residues. V was pared by 7 bases and J by 8 bases, with 13 bases of the junction left unmatched. Germline CDR1 reads MNHNS; CDR2 reads SASEGT. The CDR3 sequence: CASTELAGPVATQYF. CDR3 in DNA: TGTGCCAGCACCGAACTAGCGGGACCCGTTGCTACCCAGTACTTC.

Concerning this clone itself: Within the sample, other DNA sequences also encode this same CDR3. J is TRBJ1-4 and V is TRBV18; D is undetermined. This CDR3 spans 14 amino acids. Trimming shortened V by 6 bases and J by 3 bases, and 11 bases separated the two germline ends. CDR1 and CDR2 from the germline V gene are KGHSH and LQKENI. The CDR3 loop is CASSPSAANEKLFF. The CDR3 DNA is TGTGCCAGCTCGCCATCCGCGGCTAATGAAAAACTGTTTTTT.

V is TRBV5-1 and J is TRBJ2-5; a possible D gene is TRBD2 (5 bases). With 1 base removed from V and 4 bases from J, the gap between germline ends came to 14 bases. The germline gives CDR1 SGHRS, CDR2 YFSETQ. The length of the CDR3 is 15 residues. The CDR3 sequence: CASSLNTGMGETQYF. CDR3 DNA: TGCGCCAGCAGCTTGAATACGGGGATGGGAGAGACCCAGTACTTC.

The chain recombines TRBV7-9 with TRBJ2-7; D ambiguous. The CDR3 is 13 amino acids. The germline V and J ends were trimmed by 1 base and 2 bases, with 6 bases remaining between them. The germline CDR1 and CDR2 sequences are SEHNR and FQNEAQ (reference sequence). CDR3 loop: CASSLDSPYEQYF. CDR3 nucleotides: TGTGCCAGCAGCTTAGACTCACCCTACGAGCAGTACTTC.

The chain uses TRBV5-1 and TRBJ2-2; TRBD2 agrees at 15 bases. The CDR3 covers 18 residues. Trimming cost V 4 bases and J 7 bases; bases outside gene matches: 11. The germline V gene has CDR1 SGHRS and CDR2 YFSETQ. The CDR3 sequence is CASSAGLAGGPVNGELFF. The CDR3 nucleotides read TGCGCCAGCAGCGCCGGACTAGCGGGAGGGCCTGTCAACGGGGAGCTGTTTTTT.

Only a few counts were recorded for this clone. The CDR3 sequence: CASSGGLAGGEQYF. Here the CDR3 DNA reads TGCGCCAGCAGCGGGGGACTAGCGGGGGGGGAGCAGTACTTC. This rearrangement joins TRBV5-1 to TRBJ2-7, with 16 bases that match TRBD2. Germline values: CDR1 SGHRS, CDR2 YFSETQ. This CDR3 comprises 14 residues. V lost 4 bases and J lost 7; bases outside the gene matches: 2.

The count of this clone is one. The chain uses TRBV20-1 and TRBJ1-5; unclear D gene. This CDR3 is built from 10 residues. Between the trimmed V and J ends, which lost 6 bases and 2 bases, there was a span of 2 bases. CDR1 is DFQATT and CDR2 is SNEGSKA in the germline V gene (reference sequence). Written as DNA, the CDR3 is TGCAGTGCCGGCAATCAGCCCCAGCATTTT. Encoded protein: CSAGNQPQHF.

The genes are TRBV30 and TRBJ1-5; D gene unclear. CDR3 length equals 12 residues. V lost 2 bases, J lost 7 bases, and 9 bases lay in between. The V gene's germline CDR1 is GTSNPN and CDR2 SVGIG (reference sequence). DNA for the CDR3: TGTGCCTGGAGTCTGTATTCCCAGCCCCAGCATTTT. Amino acids: CAWSLYSQPQHF.

The chain links TRBV30 to TRBJ1-4; the D gene is possibly TRBD1 (5 bases). The V end was cut by 8 bases, the J end by 8 bases, with 15 bases between. The germline V gene has CDR1 GTSNPN and CDR2 SVGIG (reference sequence). This CDR3 is 12 amino acids long. This CDR3 is CAVRRDGEKLFF. The CDR3 nucleotides read TGTGCCGTTAGGCGGGACGGGGAAAAACTGTTTTTT. The full variable domain, completed using reference TRBV30 and TRBJ1-4, is SQTIHQWPATLVQPVGSPLSLECTVEGTSNPNLYWYRQAAGRGLQLLFYSVGIGQISSEVPQNLSASRPQDRQFILSSKKLLLSDSGFYLCAVRRDGEKLFFGSGTQLSVL.

The V call is TRBV5-1, the J call TRBJ2-7; maybe TRBD2 (6 bases). The CDR3 has 14 residues. Germline values: CDR1 SGHRS, CDR2 YFSETQ. The germline V and J ends were trimmed by 5 bases and 1 base, with 13 bases remaining between them. CDR3: CASRELASSYEQYF. CDR3 in DNA: TGCGCCAGCAGGGAACTAGCAAGTTCCTACGAGCAGTACTTC.

The table lists this clone with a count of one. V usage is TRBV6-5 and J usage is TRBJ1-3; D is ambiguous. Germline V gene lookup returns CDR1 MNHEY and CDR2 SVGAGI. The germline V and J ends were trimmed by 0 bases and 1 base, with 7 bases remaining between them. There are 15 residues in the CDR3. The CDR3 nucleotides are TGTGCCAGCAGTTACTCTGCAGCTTCTGGAAACACCATATATTTT. Residues: CASSYSAASGNTIYF.

The chain joins TRBV19 to TRBJ2-3; a weak D match, TRBD1 (5 bases). V gave up 3 bases and J gave up 0 bases, with 7 bases separating them. Germline assignment: CDR1 LNHDA and CDR2 SQIVND (reference sequence). There are 14 residues in the CDR3. The CDR3 DNA reads as TGTGCCAGTAGTATCTCAGGGAGCACAGATACGCAGTATTTT. It encodes CASSISGSTDTQYF.

The V gene is TRBV5-8, the J gene TRBJ1-6; perhaps TRBD1 as D (5 bases). CDR3 size: 15 residues. Germline lookup yields CDR1 SGHTS and CDR2 YDEGEE. V was shortened by 4 bases and J by 3 bases, with 11 bases between the two germline ends. The CDR3 region is CASSHGDGYNSPLHF. The CDR3 DNA reads TGTGCCAGCAGCCACGGGGACGGCTATAATTCACCCCTCCACTTT. The variable domain in full, with the rest retrieved from reference TRBV5-8 and TRBJ1-6, is EAGVTQSPTHLIKTRGQQATLRCSPISGHTSVYWYQQALGLGLQFLLWYDEGEERNRGNFPPRFSGRQFPNYSSELNVNALELEDSALYLCASSHGDGYNSPLHFGNGTRLTVT.

The V and J genes are TRBV13 and TRBJ2-7, with TRBD1 matching over 10 bases. Germline CDR1 PRHDT, CDR2 FYEKMQ (reference sequence). V was pared by 5 bases and J by 2 bases, with 0 bases of the junction left unmatched. CDR3 length: 13 residues. The CDR3 region is CASSDRGPYEQYF. The DNA of the CDR3 is TGTGCCAGCAGCGACAGGGGGCCCTACGAGCAGTACTTC.

CDR3 in amino acids: CASSSAVNTEAFF. The CDR3 coding sequence is TGTGCCAGCAGCTCGGCAGTTAACACTGAAGCTTTCTTT. This rearrangement joins TRBV5-4 to TRBJ1-1; unclear D gene. Looked up from germline, CDR1 is SGHNT and CDR2 is YYREEE (reference sequence). V was cut by 3 bases and J by 2 bases, with 8 bases left in between. The CDR3 runs to 13 residues.

CDR3 in amino acids: CASSLKGPEWGYTF. The CDR3 coding sequence is TGTGCCAGCAGTTTAAAGGGGCCCGAATGGGGCTACACCTTC. V is TRBV27 and J is TRBJ1-2; D perhaps matches TRBD1 (5 bases). Per the germline V gene, CDR1 is MNHEY and CDR2 is SMNVEV (reference sequence). The CDR3 has 14 amino acids. The V gene lost 2 bases and the J gene lost 8 bases, with 15 bases spanning the gap.